This T cell receptor beta chain originates from a study of cytotoxic CD8 clonotypes in ibrutinib-treated CLL. Study details: Of the patients, under 13 were relapsed/refractory, some 15 treatment-naive and 17 to 18 IGHV unmutated. Overall, 24 responses were partial and 2 complete; following median 68 months, roughly 15 patients stayed remitted and 12 progressed. Study-level findings and limits: Baseline clonality, above age-matched healthy donor levels, tracked circulating CD8+ T-cell counts.

CDR1 SGHAT and CDR2 FQNNGV come from the germline V gene. Trimming took off 5 bases at V and 9 bases at J, with 13 bases between the two ends. This CDR3 is built from 12 residues. Data came from immunoSEQ multiplex PCR; TCRdb stores just in-frame clones and leaves some out. The profile shows around 160,000 clones, 70% to 90% of them singletons. Remarks on this clone: Its antigen remains unidentified.

Frozen PBMC stocks contributed around 1.8 micrograms of genomic DNA to the TCR beta libraries. The clonotype was recovered from a human donor with chronic lymphocytic leukemia. This sample comprised PBMCs, obtained at disease progression, from a patient treated with ibrutinib. V usage is TRBV11-2 and J usage is TRBJ1-1; TRBD1 might be the D (6 bases). The CDR3 nucleotides are TGTGCCAGCAGCGCTGACAGGATCAAAGCTTTCTTT. Translating it yields CASSADRIKAFF.